The present entry profiles one T cell receptor beta chain with its context. In germline, CDR1 is LGHDT, CDR2 YNNKEL (reference sequence). The CDR3 contains 14 residues. V lost 0 bases to trimming and J lost 1 base, with 6 bases between them. Produced via immunoSEQ multiplex PCR; TCRdb's table is partial and in-frame only. The repertoire holds a few hundred thousand clones, with around nine tenths as singletons. The data are from a study of blood T cell repertoires in COVID-19. V usage is TRBV3-1 (or the pseudogene TRBV3-2) and J usage is TRBJ1-1; D is ambiguous. This clonotype was obtained from a man aged 60 to 75 with acute or convalescent COVID-19. Sequencing input: peripheral blood. As DNA, the CDR3 is TGTGCCAGCAGCCAAGAGGTCGGGAACACTGAAGCTTTCTTT. This translates into CASSQEVGNTEAFF.